Presented here are 32 T cell receptor beta chains from one specimen sequenced in a study of monozygotic twins with cystic fibrosis. Assay used: immunoSEQ multiplex PCR; TCRdb lists only in-frame clones, some missing. The top ten hold under 1% of the sample, which has around 34,000 clones, about 92% seen once. The sequenced material came from blood. These receptors were obtained from a girl aged 2-10 years with cystic fibrosis.

The J gene is TRBJ2-2, the V gene TRBV10-2; D possibly corresponds to TRBD1 (6 bases). Germline CDR1 WSHSY, CDR2 SAAADI. This CDR3 spans 17 amino acids. With 6 bases removed from V and 5 bases from J, the gap between germline ends came to 22 bases. The CDR3 DNA reads as TGCGCCAGCAGATCATCTGGGCCTGAAAGGGGGACCGGGGAGCTGTTTTTT. As protein: CASRSSGPERGTGELFF.

The chain has TRBV18 and TRBJ1-4; D gene uncertain. Trimming stripped 1 base from V and 5 bases from J, with 8 bases between. Germline values: CDR1 KGHSH, CDR2 LQKENI. The CDR3 runs to 14 residues. The CDR3 DNA reads as TGTGCCAGCTCACCACAGGGAAGCAATGAAAAACTGTTTTTT. Translation gives CASSPQGSNEKLFF.

The V call is TRBV2, the J call TRBJ1-5; weak D call: TRBD1 (5 bases). This CDR3 has 13 residues. Trimming removed 7 bases from V and 0 bases from J, with 7 bases in between. Germline assignment: CDR1 SNHLY and CDR2 FYNNEI. This CDR3 reads CASKGDSNQPQHF. The CDR3 DNA reads TGTGCCAGCAAAGGGGATAGCAATCAGCCCCAGCATTTT.

V gene TRBV30 combines with J gene TRBJ2-1; D gene ambiguous. V dropped 3 bases and J dropped 8 bases, with 29 bases sitting between them. This CDR3 contains 18 residues. Germline lookup yields CDR1 GTSNPN and CDR2 SVGIG (reference sequence). CDR3 protein: CAWSWLRPGHKIGHEQFF. The CDR3 nucleotides are TGTGCCTGGAGCTGGCTACGTCCGGGTCACAAAATAGGTCATGAGCAGTTCTTC.

The chain employs TRBV28 and TRBJ1-2; no clear D. V was pared by 6 bases and J by 8 bases, with 16 bases between. CDR3 length: 13 residues. Per germline, CDR1 MDHEN and CDR2 SYDVKM. CDR3 DNA sequence: TGTGCCAGCAGATACCGGGCCTTGGGAGGCTACACCTTC. Residues: CASRYRALGGYTF.

In DNA form, the CDR3 reads TGCGCCAGCTCCGGAAGGGGCGAAGCTTTCTTT. Protein product: CASSGRGEAFF. The chain joins TRBV4-3 to TRBJ1-1; TRBD1 is a possible D gene (5 bases). CDR1 and CDR2 from the germline V gene are LGHNA and YSLEER. Trimming removed 8 bases from V and 8 bases from J, with 12 bases in between. The CDR3 consists of 11 residues.

V usage is TRBV6-5 and J usage is TRBJ2-1; 9 positions match TRBD1. Germline CDR1 reads MNHEY; CDR2 reads SVGAGI. J gave up 10 bases and V 4 bases, and 5 bases lay outside the gene matches. This CDR3 region has 13 residues. CDR3 nucleotides: TGTGCCAGCAGTTCCGGGACAGGGAACGAGCAGTTCTTC. As protein: CASSSGTGNEQFF.

V gene TRBV2 combines with J gene TRBJ1-2; D is unclear. V gave up 6 bases and J gave up 8 bases, with 19 bases separating them. This CDR3 region has 14 residues. Germline V lookup: CDR1 SNHLY, CDR2 FYNNEI. The CDR3 nucleotides are TGTGCCAGCAGCCTTATAACTTCCCAATTGGGCTACACCTTC. Translation gives CASSLITSQLGYTF.

The chain is built from TRBV30 and TRBJ2-1; the D call may be TRBD1 or TRBD2 (5 bases each). The germline V gene has CDR1 GTSNPN and CDR2 SVGIG (reference sequence). The CDR3 is 13 residues long. V lost 0 bases to trimming and J lost 8 bases, with 11 bases between them. The DNA for the CDR3 is TGTGCCTGGAGTGTACGGGGCAGCTATGAGCAGTTCTTC. Its translation: CAWSVRGSYEQFF.

The rearrangement links TRBV5-5 to TRBJ2-5; D uncertain. Germline V gene data show CDR1 as SGHKS and CDR2 as YYEKEE (reference sequence). This CDR3 spans 13 amino acids. V was trimmed by 2 bases and J by 1 base, leaving 6 bases between them. CDR3 sequence: CASSLAVQETQYF. In DNA form, the CDR3 reads TGTGCCAGCAGCTTAGCCGTCCAAGAGACCCAGTACTTC.

The chain is built from TRBV6-5 and TRBJ1-1, with D possibly being TRBD1 (6 bases). This CDR3 contains 11 residues. The V gene's germline CDR1 is MNHEY and CDR2 SVGAGI. V was trimmed by 4 bases and J by 8 bases, leaving 8 bases between them. The CDR3 spells CASSWGAEAFF. In DNA form, the CDR3 reads TGTGCCAGCAGTTGGGGGGCGGAAGCTTTCTTT.

The V and J genes are TRBV12-5 and TRBJ1-5; D is unclear. The CDR3 runs 16 residues. V was clipped by 6 bases and J by 5 bases, with 20 bases between them. Germline V gene data show CDR1 as LGHNT and CDR2 as FRNRAP. CDR3 loop: CASGARPSGNDQPQHF. The CDR3, as DNA: TGTGCTAGTGGAGCAAGGCCTTCAGGCAATGATCAGCCCCAGCATTTT.

The chain carries TRBV4-2 and TRBJ2-2, with D unresolved. V gave up 1 base and J gave up 8 bases, with 17 bases separating them. CDR3 length: 16 residues. Germline loops: CDR1 LGHNA, CDR2 YNFKEQ. The CDR3 DNA follows: TGTGCCAGCAGCCAAGCTCAGTTTGAAGTATCGGGGGAGCTGTTTTTT. Amino acid sequence: CASSQAQFEVSGELFF.

The chain has TRBV27 and TRBJ2-7, with D unclear. The germline gives CDR1 MNHEY, CDR2 SMNVEV (reference sequence). The CDR3 length is 14 residues. V dropped 2 bases and J dropped 0 bases, with 8 bases sitting between them. Here the CDR3 DNA reads TGTGCCAGCAGTTTAGGGATTAGCTCCTACGAGCAGTACTTC. Translating gives CASSLGISSYEQYF.

This sequence joins TRBV25-1 and TRBJ2-3; 7 bases map to TRBD1. With V trimmed by 1 base and J by 2 bases, 6 bases remained unmatched. Germline CDR1 and CDR2: MGHDK and SYGVNS. The CDR3 totals 16 residues. The CDR3 is CASSEFAGGVTDTQYF. The CDR3 nucleotides read TGTGCCAGCAGTGAATTCGCAGGGGGTGTCACAGATACGCAGTATTTT.

The chain combines TRBV27 with TRBJ1-5; TRBD1 might be the D (6 bases). Between the trimmed V and J ends, which lost 4 bases and 7 bases, there was a span of 11 bases. Germline V lookup: CDR1 MNHEY, CDR2 SMNVEV (reference sequence). The CDR3 is 13 amino acids. The DNA of the CDR3 is TGTGCCAGCAGTTCACAGGGCTGGCAGCCCCAGCATTTT. It codes for CASSSQGWQPQHF.

The chain is built from TRBV5-4 and TRBJ1-2, with D possibly being TRBD1 (5 bases). Trimming removed 4 bases from V and 6 bases from J, with 16 bases in between. The CDR3 spans 14 residues. Germline CDR1 and CDR2: SGHNT and YYREEE (reference sequence). This CDR3 reads CASSPGGGPNGYTF. Here the CDR3 DNA reads TGTGCCAGCAGCCCCGGGGGAGGCCCGAATGGCTACACCTTC.

The chain carries TRBV30 and TRBJ2-7; D unclear. This CDR3 has 13 residues. V was shortened by 1 base and J by 6 bases, with 13 bases between the two germline ends. In germline, CDR1 is GTSNPN, CDR2 SVGIG (reference sequence). CDR3 DNA sequence: TGTGCCTGGAGTGCTGGCTCTTGGGGCGAGCAGTACTTC. It specifies CAWSAGSWGEQYF.

The chain couples TRBV7-2 to TRBJ1-3, with D unresolved. Between the trimmed V and J ends, which lost 2 bases and 2 bases, there was a span of 13 bases. Germline values: CDR1 SGHTA, CDR2 FQGNSA. This CDR3 region has 16 residues. CDR3 coding DNA: TGTGCCAGCAGCTTACGAAGGAGTCTACCTGGAAACACCATATATTTT. Its protein product is CASSLRRSLPGNTIYF.

The chain joins TRBV5-1 to TRBJ2-1; D is perhaps TRBD1 (5 bases). This CDR3 has 16 residues. The ends were cut back, 0 bases at V and 1 base at J, with 11 bases in the middle. CDR1 SGHRS and CDR2 YFSETQ come from the germline V gene. The CDR3 is CASSLGQGRSYNEQFF. As DNA, the CDR3 is TGCGCCAGCAGCTTGGGCCAGGGCCGTTCCTACAATGAGCAGTTCTTC.

This clone was seen once. The chain links TRBV20-1 to TRBJ1-1; D gene unclear. Trimming removed 1 base at V and 4 bases at J, with 4 bases between. The CDR3 runs to 11 residues. Germline CDR1 is DFQATT and CDR2 is SNEGSKA (reference sequence). The CDR3 is CSARGVTEAFF. CDR3 in DNA: TGCAGTGCTAGAGGGGTCACTGAAGCTTTCTTT.

The chain employs TRBV19 and TRBJ1-1; D may be TRBD1 (5 bases). Trimming cost V 5 bases and J 4 bases, with 11 bases left between them. Germline CDR1 reads LNHDA; CDR2 reads SQIVND (reference sequence). The CDR3 extends over 13 amino acids. Here the CDR3 DNA reads TGTGCCAGTAGTCCCAAGGGGACCACTGAAGCTTTCTTT. Its protein is CASSPKGTTEAFF.

The chain carries TRBV27 and TRBJ2-1; D perhaps matches TRBD1 (6 bases). CDR1 is MNHEY, CDR2 SMNVEV, per germline (reference sequence). V lost 11 bases to trimming and J lost 4 bases, with 12 bases between them. This CDR3 contains 12 residues. CDR3 loop: CASQGRYNEQFF. The CDR3 DNA reads TGTGCCTCCCAGGGGCGGTACAATGAGCAGTTCTTC.

The chain recombines TRBV7-2 with TRBJ2-7; D is perhaps TRBD1 (6 bases). Germline V lookup: CDR1 SGHTA, CDR2 FQGNSA. The V gene lost 1 base and the J gene lost 6 bases, with 13 bases spanning the gap. The CDR3 contains 14 residues. The CDR3, as DNA: TGTGCCAGCAGCTTAGTGGGGGCCGCCACCGAGCAGTACTTC. It translates to CASSLVGAATEQYF.

V gene TRBV2 combines with J gene TRBJ1-3; weak D call: TRBD1 (5 bases). The CDR3 is 15 amino acids. Germline-derived CDR1 and CDR2 are SNHLY and FYNNEI. V shed 6 bases and J shed 1 base, with 13 bases lying between them. CDR3 protein: CASRRGTESGNTIYF. The CDR3 DNA is TGTGCCAGCAGGAGGGGCACAGAGTCTGGAAACACCATATATTTT.

The rearrangement links TRBV27 to TRBJ1-1; 7 nucleotides line up with TRBD1. Germline-derived CDR1 and CDR2 are MNHEY and SMNVEV (reference sequence). V lost 5 bases to trimming and J lost 4 bases; unmatched junction nucleotides: 7. This CDR3 contains 14 residues. CDR3 coding DNA: TGTGCCAGCAGTCTACAGGGGTCCGGCACTGAAGCTTTCTTT. It is translated as CASSLQGSGTEAFF.

The rearrangement links TRBV28 to TRBJ1-5; unclear D gene. The CDR3 covers 14 residues. V lost 6 bases, J lost 7 bases, and 16 bases lay in between. Germline V gene lookup returns CDR1 MDHEN and CDR2 SYDVKM. The CDR3 DNA reads as TGTGCCAGCAGGCCTCAGGTCACGGGACAGCCCCAGCATTTT. Residues: CASRPQVTGQPQHF.

The rearrangement uses TRBV7-2 and TRBJ2-1; D possibly corresponds to TRBD2 (6 bases). V gave up 5 bases and J gave up 0 bases, with 14 bases separating them. This CDR3 has 16 amino acids. Looked up from germline, CDR1 is SGHTA and CDR2 is FQGNSA. Written as DNA, the CDR3 is TGTGCCAGCAGCCCCGGGACTTTATACTCCTACAATGAGCAGTTCTTC. Translating it yields CASSPGTLYSYNEQFF.

The chain has TRBV29-1 and TRBJ2-1; D is perhaps TRBD1 or TRBD2 (7 bases each). Trimming cost V 5 bases and J 0 bases, with 20 bases left between them. This CDR3 region has 17 residues. Per germline, CDR1 SQVTM and CDR2 ANQGSEA. CDR3 sequence: CSVSHPRGDSSYNEQFF. CDR3 DNA: TGCAGCGTTTCTCATCCCCGGGGGGACAGCTCCTACAATGAGCAGTTCTTC.

The chain links TRBV7-8 to TRBJ2-6; TRBD1 matches at 10 bases. Losses at the gene ends were 6 bases for V and 0 bases for J; bases not matched to a gene: 8. Germline values: CDR1 SGHVS, CDR2 FQNEAQ. CDR3 length: 18 residues. The CDR3 bases are TGTGCCAGCAGTATTAGGACAGGGGGTCACTCTGGGGCCAACGTCCTGACTTTC. This gives the protein CASSIRTGGHSGANVLTF. Looking up the rest from reference TRBV7-8 and TRBJ2-6 gives the full variable domain: GAGVSQSPRYKVAKRGQDVALRCDPISGHVSLFWYQQALGQGPEFLTYFQNEAQLDKSGLPSDRFFAERPEGSVSTLKIQRTQQEDSAVYLCASSIRTGGHSGANVLTFGAGSRLTVL.

The chain couples TRBV7-6 to TRBJ2-5, with D unclear. Germline assignment: CDR1 SGHVS and CDR2 FNYEAQ. Deletions cut 1 base from V and 5 bases from J, with 5 bases between. This CDR3 is built from 12 residues. The CDR3: CASSLGLETQYF. CDR3 DNA sequence: TGTGCCAGCAGCTTAGGACTGGAGACCCAGTACTTC.

V is TRBV12-5 and J is TRBJ2-7, with TRBD1 matching over 8 bases. The ends lost 1 base at V and 3 bases at J; junction bases unmatched: 14. Germline V gives CDR1 LGHNT, CDR2 FRNRAP. The CDR3 is 18 amino acids. The CDR3 loop is CASGLAYNPDRVNYEQYF. For the CDR3, the DNA is TGTGCTAGTGGTTTGGCCTACAATCCGGACAGGGTGAACTACGAGCAGTACTTC. Filled out from reference TRBV12-5 and TRBJ2-7, the complete variable domain reads DARVTQTPRHKVTEMGQEVTMRCQPILGHNTVFWYRQTMMQGLELLAYFRNRAPLDDSGMPKDRFSAEMPDATLATLKIQPSEPRDSAVYFCASGLAYNPDRVNYEQYFGPGTRLTVT.